This T cell receptor beta chain emerged from a study of blood T cells in healthy people across ages. Study-wide results and caveats: Per-million-T-cell TCR beta diversity fell roughly linearly with age.

Samples each yielded at least 6 micrograms of total RNA. A word on this clonotype: Its antigen is unidentified.

Combining a sample-barcoded 5' primer with a J-beta primer mix, a second PCR ran for roughly 7 to 11 cycles. TCRdb recomputed calls from the 5' RACE reads with MiXCR, one row per CDR3 protein. The sample yields about 640,000 distinct CDR3 sequences, roughly 58% seen once. Germline assignment: CDR1 SNHLY and CDR2 FYNNEI. This CDR3 contains 16 residues. Trimming took 2 bases from V and 5 from J; bases not matched to a gene: 6. V gene TRBV2 combines with J gene TRBJ2-1; 10 bases align to TRBD2. The sequencing sample was made of blood. The receptor comes from a man aged 55 to 70 in good health. The CDR3 is CASSEPASGGNNEQFF. CDR3 nucleotides: TGTGCCAGCAGTGAACCGGCTAGCGGGGGAAACAATGAGCAGTTCTTC.